This T cell receptor beta chain is from a study of shared clonotypes between healthy human individuals. Study-level results: The study's rarefaction showed incomplete sorted-subset sequencing despite large depth. Investigators collected only blood, and repertoires in tissues likely differ.

Naive CD8 cells lacked CD45RO and underwent positive selection for CCR7, leaving out terminally differentiated effector memory CD45RA+ cells. Comments on this clone: Its target is unknown.

The DNA input per sorted-subset replicate PCR was 150 to 200 ng, corresponding to some 27,000 T cell genomes. Sequencing used immunoSEQ multiplex PCR; TCRdb keeps in-frame clones, though not all of them. This sample has roughly 2.1 million clones, with about 92% found just once. The CDR3 extends over 13 amino acids. With 4 bases clipped from V and 7 bases from J, the junction kept 5 bases outside the gene matches. CDR1 and CDR2 (germline): MNHEY, SMNVEV (reference sequence). The sample was naive CD8+ T cells from PBMCs. This clonotype was sampled from a man aged 18 to 30 in good health. Some clones in this sample may be carry-over from other donors' samples. The rearrangement joins TRBV27 to TRBJ2-3, with 7 bases fitting TRBD2. CDR3 in amino acids: CASSSAGPNTQYF. CDR3 bases: TGTGCCAGCAGTTCAGCGGGACCTAATACGCAGTATTTT.